In its sample, the clone carrying this TCR beta chain is medium-sized. The data originate from a study of control samples from healthy donors and cancer patients. The repertoire was sequenced with immunoSEQ multiplex PCR; TCRdb's copy has only in-frame clones and lacks some. The sample includes 90,000 to 100,000 clones, about 80% of them seen just once. Material: blood. This clonotype originated in a woman in her thirties in good health.

The CDR3: CASSPGQAGNTIYF. The DNA of the CDR3 is TGTGCCAGCTCCCCGGGACAGGCGGGAAACACCATATATTTT. This chain links TRBV18 with TRBJ1-3; 8 positions match TRBD1. Germline CDR1 KGHSH, CDR2 LQKENI. The CDR3 loop spans 14 amino acids. J was trimmed by 4 bases and V by 6 bases; bases with no gene match: 5.